The present entry profiles one T cell receptor (beta chain) with its context. No cognate antigen has been identified for it. Qualities for individual bases were not recorded, and no much larger clone is one base off. Library creation used 5' RACE. Sequencing instrument: NextSeq 500. The TCR library protocol attached a unique molecular identifier to each TCR cDNA molecule to allow correction of PCR and sequencing errors. Per the original workflow: Decombinator tools were used for TCR identification, UMI-based error correction and CDR3 extraction. TCRs above a frequency of 2 per 1,000, corresponding to the top 1% of the tumor frequency distribution, were defined as expanded. Expanded tumor TCRs were classed as regional if statistically deemed absent (corrected P<0.05) from at least one tumor region, otherwise ubiquitous. Each repertoire was subsampled 100 times to 5,000 TCRs, after which Renyi diversity was computed with the R vegan package. To build CDR3 similarity networks, amino acid triplet string-kernel similarity was used, and CDR3s were connected when their pairwise similarity was above 0.82. TCRdb trimmed the raw reads at Q25, called clones with MiXCR and kept productive beta chains. Rows are unified per CDR3 protein, each entry keeping the most common DNA and genes. What appears here as the V and J calls and clone size reflects TCRdb's work, not the paper's. The sample table records 15,000 to 20,000 distinct CDR3 sequences; around 6% of these occur just once. About 3.5% of the sample comes from the top ten.

The sample is drawn from a study of spatial heterogeneity in lung cancer (dated by TCRdb to between 2018 and 2021). Regarding the research as a whole: Beta-chain transcripts were consistently detected in greater numbers than alpha-chain transcripts, which likely reflected higher beta-chain transcript abundance. The study quantitatively compared TCR alpha and beta repertoires across multiple tumor regions, matched nontumor lung and blood in non-small cell lung cancer. Nonsynonymous mutation counts, determined by whole-exome sequencing of tumor tissue, were related to TCR repertoire features. In the raw uncorrected reads, each unique combination of TCR and UMI appeared on average more than ten times. In tumor regions, TCR transcript counts showed a strong correlation with a T cell transcriptional module score derived from matched bulk RNA-seq. Both alpha and beta chains were TCR-sequenced in 200 or so tumor regions, under 70 matched nontumor lung samples and 55 to 60 PBMC samples obtained at surgery. Overall study results and their limits: Additional single-cell paired TCR alpha and beta sequencing was considered necessary to confirm, at a functional level, the hypothesis that regional TCRs recognize regional mutations. Counts of ubiquitous and regional expanded TCRs correlated with counts of ubiquitous and regional nonsynonymous mutations, respectively. The tumor nonsynonymous mutation count correlated with the number of expanded alpha and beta TCRs within the tumor. TCR-seq coverage of tumor T cells was estimated at only around 7% for alpha chains and less than 15% for beta chains.

The time point label on this specimen signifies: sample taken at primary tumor resection. The donors were 72 patients from the lung TRACERx cohort who had early-stage, untreated non-small cell lung cancer. For TCR sequencing, whole RNA was extracted from tumor and nontumor lung tissue, or from cryopreserved PBMC samples, and no cell sorting was done. Patients were selected for TCR sequencing only if sufficient RNA was available from at least two tumor regions. Tumor and adjacent nontumor lung specimens were reviewed by a lung pathologist before selection. Including the terminal cysteine and phenylalanine, the CDR3 comprises 14 residues. Just CDR3 DNA is preserved here, 42 bases in frame from base 1. V is pared back by 1 base and J by 3 bases, with 7 bases lying between the germline termini. CDR1 and CDR2 were assigned from the germline V gene as SNHLY and FYNNEI.

This receptor was identified in a female donor with early-stage non-small cell lung cancer. The source was lung tumor tissue, collected at surgery. The sequence joins TRBV2 to TRBJ1-5; TRBD1 is a weak D gene call, 5 bases matching. The nucleotide sequence reads TGTGCCAGCAGTGAAGGACAGTACAATCAGCCCCAGCATTTT. Translation gives CASSEGQYNQPQHF.